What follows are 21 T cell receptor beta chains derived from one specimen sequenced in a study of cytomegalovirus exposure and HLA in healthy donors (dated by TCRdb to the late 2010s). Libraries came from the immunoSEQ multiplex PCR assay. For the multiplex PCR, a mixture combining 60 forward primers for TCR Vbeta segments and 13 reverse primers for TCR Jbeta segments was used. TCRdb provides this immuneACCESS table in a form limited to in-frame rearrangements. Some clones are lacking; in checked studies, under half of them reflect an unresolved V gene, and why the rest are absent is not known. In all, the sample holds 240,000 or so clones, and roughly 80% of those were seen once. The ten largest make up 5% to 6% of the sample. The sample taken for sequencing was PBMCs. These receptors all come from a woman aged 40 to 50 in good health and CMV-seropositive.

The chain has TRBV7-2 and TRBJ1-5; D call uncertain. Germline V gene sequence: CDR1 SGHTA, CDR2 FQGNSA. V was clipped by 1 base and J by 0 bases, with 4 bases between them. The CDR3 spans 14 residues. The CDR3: CASSLDYSNQPQHF. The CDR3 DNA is TGTGCCAGCAGCTTAGACTATAGCAATCAGCCCCAGCATTTT.

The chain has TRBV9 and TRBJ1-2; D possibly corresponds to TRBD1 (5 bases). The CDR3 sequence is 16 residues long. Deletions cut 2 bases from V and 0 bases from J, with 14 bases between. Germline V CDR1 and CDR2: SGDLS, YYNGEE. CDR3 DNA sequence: TGTGCCAGCAGCGTTGGGGGGACCCCAGCTAACTATGGCTACACCTTC. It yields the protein CASSVGGTPANYGYTF.

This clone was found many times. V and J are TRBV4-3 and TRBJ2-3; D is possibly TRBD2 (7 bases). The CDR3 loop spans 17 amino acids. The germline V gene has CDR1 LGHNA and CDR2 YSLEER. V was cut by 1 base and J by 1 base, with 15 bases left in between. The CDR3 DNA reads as TGCGCCAGCAGCCAAGTAGGGGAAGGGGGGGGCACAGATACGCAGTATTTT. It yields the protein CASSQVGEGGGTDTQYF.

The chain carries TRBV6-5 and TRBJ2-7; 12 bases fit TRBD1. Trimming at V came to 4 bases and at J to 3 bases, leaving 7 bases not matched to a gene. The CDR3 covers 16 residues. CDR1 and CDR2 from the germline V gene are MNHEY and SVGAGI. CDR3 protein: CASSSPGTGGGYEQYF. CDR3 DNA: TGTGCCAGCAGTTCCCCGGGGACAGGGGGCGGCTACGAGCAGTACTTC.

The CDR3 nucleotides are TGCGCCAGCAGCTTTACTAGCGGGGGACGGGAGACCCAGTACTTC. Residues: CASSFTSGGRETQYF. V and J are TRBV5-1 and TRBJ2-5, with 11 bases lining up with TRBD2. The CDR3 has 15 amino acids. V shed 2 bases, J shed 5 bases, and the junction held 5 bases outside the gene matches. CDR1 and CDR2 from the germline V gene are SGHRS and YFSETQ.

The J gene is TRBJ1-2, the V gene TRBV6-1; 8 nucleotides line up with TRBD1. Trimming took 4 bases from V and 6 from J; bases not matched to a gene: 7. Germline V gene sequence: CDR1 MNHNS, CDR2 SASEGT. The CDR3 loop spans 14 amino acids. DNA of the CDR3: TGTGCCAGCAGTGGGCAGGGGGCCGGGGATGGCTACACCTTC. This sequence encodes CASSGQGAGDGYTF.

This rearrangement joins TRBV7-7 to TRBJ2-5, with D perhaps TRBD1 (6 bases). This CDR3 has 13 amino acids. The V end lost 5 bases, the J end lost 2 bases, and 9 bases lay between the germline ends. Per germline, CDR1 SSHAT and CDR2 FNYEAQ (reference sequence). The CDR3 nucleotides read TGTGCCAGCAGCCCCGACAGGCAAGAGACCCAGTACTTC. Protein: CASSPDRQETQYF.

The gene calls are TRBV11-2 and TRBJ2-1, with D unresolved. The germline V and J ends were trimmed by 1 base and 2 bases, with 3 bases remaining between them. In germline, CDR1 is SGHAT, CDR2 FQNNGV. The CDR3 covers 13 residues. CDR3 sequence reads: CASSLATYNEQFF. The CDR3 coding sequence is TGTGCCAGCAGCTTAGCTACCTACAATGAGCAGTTCTTC.

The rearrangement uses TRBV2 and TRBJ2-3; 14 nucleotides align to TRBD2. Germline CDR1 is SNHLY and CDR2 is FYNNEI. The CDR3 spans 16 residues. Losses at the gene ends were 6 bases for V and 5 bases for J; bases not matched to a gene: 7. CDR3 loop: CASRETSGGVGDTQYF. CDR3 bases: TGTGCCAGCAGGGAGACTAGCGGGGGGGTGGGAGATACGCAGTATTTT.

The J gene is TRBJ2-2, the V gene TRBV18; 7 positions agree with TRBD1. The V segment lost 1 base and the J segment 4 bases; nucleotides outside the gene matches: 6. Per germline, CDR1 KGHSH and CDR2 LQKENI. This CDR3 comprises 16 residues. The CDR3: CASSPLRRQGTGELFF. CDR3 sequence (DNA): TGTGCCAGCTCACCACTACGTCGACAGGGCACCGGGGAGCTGTTTTTT.

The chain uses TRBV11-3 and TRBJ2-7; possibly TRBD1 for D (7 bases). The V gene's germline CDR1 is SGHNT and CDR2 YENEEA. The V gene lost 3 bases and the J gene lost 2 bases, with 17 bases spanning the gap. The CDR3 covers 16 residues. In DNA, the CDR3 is TGTGCCAGCAGCTTCGCAGGAGGGACAGCTGCCTACGAGCAGTACTTC. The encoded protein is CASSFAGGTAAYEQYF.

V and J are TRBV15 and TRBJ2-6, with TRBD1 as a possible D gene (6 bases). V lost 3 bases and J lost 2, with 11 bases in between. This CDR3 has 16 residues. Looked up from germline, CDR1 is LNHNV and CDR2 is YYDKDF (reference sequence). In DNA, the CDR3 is TGTGCCACCAGCAGCACTCGGGACACTGGGGCCAACGTCCTGACTTTC. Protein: CATSSTRDTGANVLTF.

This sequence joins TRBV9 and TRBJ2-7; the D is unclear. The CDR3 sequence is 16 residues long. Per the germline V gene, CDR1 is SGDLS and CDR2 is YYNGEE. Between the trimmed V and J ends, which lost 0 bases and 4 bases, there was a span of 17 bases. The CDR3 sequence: CASSVAGTNLIYEQYF. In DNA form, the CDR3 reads TGTGCCAGCAGCGTAGCGGGTACGAATTTAATATACGAGCAGTACTTC.

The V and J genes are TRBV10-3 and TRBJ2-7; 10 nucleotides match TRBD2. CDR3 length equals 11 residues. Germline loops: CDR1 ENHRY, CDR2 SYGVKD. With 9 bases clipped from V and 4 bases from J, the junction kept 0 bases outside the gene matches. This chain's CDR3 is CAIAGGYEQYF. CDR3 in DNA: TGTGCCATAGCGGGAGGGTACGAGCAGTACTTC.

The CDR3 DNA is TGTGCCAGCAGCCCGGGACAGAGTAACTATGGCTACACCTTC. This encodes CASSPGQSNYGYTF. This sequence joins TRBV7-9 and TRBJ1-2; 7 positions match TRBD1. The CDR3 runs 14 residues. The V and J ends lost 5 bases and 1 base, in that order; junction bases with no gene match: 4. In germline, CDR1 is SEHNR, CDR2 FQNEAQ (reference sequence).

The CDR3 DNA follows: TGCGCCAGCAGCTTGCAGGAGACTAGCGCCTCCTACGAGCAGTACTTC. Translation gives CASSLQETSASYEQYF. This chain connects TRBV5-1 to TRBJ2-7, with TRBD2 matching over 8 bases. J gave up 0 bases and V 1 base, and 6 bases lay outside the gene matches. Germline lookup yields CDR1 SGHRS and CDR2 YFSETQ. CDR3 length: 16 residues. The full variable domain, rest sourced from reference TRBV5-1 and TRBJ2-7, is KAGVTQTPRYLIKTRGQQVTLSCSPISGHRSVSWYQQTPGQGLQFLFEYFSETQRNKGNFPGRFSGRQFSNSRSEMNVSTLELGDSALYLCASSLQETSASYEQYFGPGTRLTVT.

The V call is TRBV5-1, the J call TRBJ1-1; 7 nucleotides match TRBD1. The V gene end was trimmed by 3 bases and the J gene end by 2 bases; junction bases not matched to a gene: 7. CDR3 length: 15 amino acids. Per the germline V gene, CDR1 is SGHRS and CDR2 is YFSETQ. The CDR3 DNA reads TGCGCCAGCAGCTGGGGGACAGCTCAAAACACTGAAGCTTTCTTT. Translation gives CASSWGTAQNTEAFF.

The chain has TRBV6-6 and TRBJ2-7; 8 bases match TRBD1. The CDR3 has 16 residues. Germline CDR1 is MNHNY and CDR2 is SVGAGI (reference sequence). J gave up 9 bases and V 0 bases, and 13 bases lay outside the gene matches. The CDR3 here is CASSYSNRGYRKLQYF. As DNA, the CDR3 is TGTGCCAGCAGTTACTCGAACAGGGGGTATCGCAAGTTGCAGTACTTC.

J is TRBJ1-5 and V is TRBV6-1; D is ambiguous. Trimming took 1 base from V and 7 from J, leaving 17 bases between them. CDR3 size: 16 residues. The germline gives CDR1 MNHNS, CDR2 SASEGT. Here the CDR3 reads CASSEGTPSWSQPQHF. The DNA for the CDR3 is TGTGCCAGCAGTGAAGGTACCCCGAGTTGGAGCCAGCCCCAGCATTTT.

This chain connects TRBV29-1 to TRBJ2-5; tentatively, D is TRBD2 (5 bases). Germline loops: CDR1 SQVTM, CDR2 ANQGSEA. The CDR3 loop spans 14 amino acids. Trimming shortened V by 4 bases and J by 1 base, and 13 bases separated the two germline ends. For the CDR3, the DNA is TGCAGCGTTGTGGGAGATAGGGTCCAAGAGACCCAGTACTTC. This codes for CSVVGDRVQETQYF.

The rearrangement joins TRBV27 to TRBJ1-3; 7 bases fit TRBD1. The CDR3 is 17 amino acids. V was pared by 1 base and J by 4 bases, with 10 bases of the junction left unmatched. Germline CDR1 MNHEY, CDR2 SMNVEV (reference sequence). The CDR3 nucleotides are TGTGCCAGCAGTTTATATCCTCCGACAGGGATCGGAAACACCATATATTTT. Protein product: CASSLYPPTGIGNTIYF.